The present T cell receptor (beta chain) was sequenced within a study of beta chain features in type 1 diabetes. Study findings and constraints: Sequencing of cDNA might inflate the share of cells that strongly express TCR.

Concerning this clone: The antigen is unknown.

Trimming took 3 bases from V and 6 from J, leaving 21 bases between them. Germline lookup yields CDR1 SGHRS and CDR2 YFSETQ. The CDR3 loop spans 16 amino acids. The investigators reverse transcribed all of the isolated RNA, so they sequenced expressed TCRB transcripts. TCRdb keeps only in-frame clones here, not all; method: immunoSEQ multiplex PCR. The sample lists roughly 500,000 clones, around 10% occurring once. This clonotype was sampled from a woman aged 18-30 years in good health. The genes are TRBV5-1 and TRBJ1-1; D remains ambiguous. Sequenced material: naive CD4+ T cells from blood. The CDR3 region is CASSSQSLPEGAEAFF. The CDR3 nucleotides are TGCGCCAGCAGCTCCCAGAGCCTCCCTGAGGGCGCTGAAGCTTTCTTT.